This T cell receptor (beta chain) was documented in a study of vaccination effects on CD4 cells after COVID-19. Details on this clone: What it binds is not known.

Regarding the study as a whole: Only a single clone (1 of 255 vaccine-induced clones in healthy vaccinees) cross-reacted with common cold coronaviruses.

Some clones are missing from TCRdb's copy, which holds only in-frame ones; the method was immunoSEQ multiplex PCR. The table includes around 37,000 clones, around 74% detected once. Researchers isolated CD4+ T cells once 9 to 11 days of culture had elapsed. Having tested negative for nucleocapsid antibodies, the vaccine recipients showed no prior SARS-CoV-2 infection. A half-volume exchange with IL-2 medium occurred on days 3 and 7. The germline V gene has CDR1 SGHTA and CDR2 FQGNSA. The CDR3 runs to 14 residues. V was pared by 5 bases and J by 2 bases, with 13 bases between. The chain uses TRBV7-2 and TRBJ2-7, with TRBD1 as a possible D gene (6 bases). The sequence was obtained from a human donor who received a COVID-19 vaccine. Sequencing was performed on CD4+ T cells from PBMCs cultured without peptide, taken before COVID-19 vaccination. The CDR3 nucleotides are TGTGCCAGCAGCACGGACAGTAAAGCCTACGAGCAGTACTTC. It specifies CASSTDSKAYEQYF.